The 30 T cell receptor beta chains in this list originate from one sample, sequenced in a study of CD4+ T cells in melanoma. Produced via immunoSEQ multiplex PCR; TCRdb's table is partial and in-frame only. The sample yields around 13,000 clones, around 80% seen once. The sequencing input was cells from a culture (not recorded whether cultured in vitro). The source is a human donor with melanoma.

The CDR3 nucleotides read TGTGCCAGCAGGCACCATGCATCCTACAATGAGCAGTTCTTC. Translated: CASRHHASYNEQFF. The chain is built from TRBV6-1 and TRBJ2-1, with D hard to call. The CDR3 covers 14 residues. V was pared by 6 bases and J by 1 base, with 10 bases between. CDR1 MNHNS and CDR2 SASEGT come from the germline V gene.

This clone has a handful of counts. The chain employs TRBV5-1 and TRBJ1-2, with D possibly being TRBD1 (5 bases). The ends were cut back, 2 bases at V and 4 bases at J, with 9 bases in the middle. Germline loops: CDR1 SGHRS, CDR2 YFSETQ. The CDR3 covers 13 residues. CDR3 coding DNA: TGCGCCAGCAGCTTAAGGGACGGCTATGGCTACACCTTC. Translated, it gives CASSLRDGYGYTF.

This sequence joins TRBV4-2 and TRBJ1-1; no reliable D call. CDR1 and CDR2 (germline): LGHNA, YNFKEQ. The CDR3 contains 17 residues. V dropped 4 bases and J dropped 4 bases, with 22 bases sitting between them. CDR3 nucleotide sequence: TGTGCCAGCAGCCGGGGTCGAAGGAGAACCTTGGGCACTGAAGCTTTCTTT. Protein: CASSRGRRRTLGTEAFF.

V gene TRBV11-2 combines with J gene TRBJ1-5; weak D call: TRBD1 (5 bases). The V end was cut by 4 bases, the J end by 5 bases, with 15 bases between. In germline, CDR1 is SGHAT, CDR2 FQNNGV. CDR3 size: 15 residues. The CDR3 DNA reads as TGTGCCAGCAGCTCCCAGGGCGGTGGTGATCAGCCCCAGCATTTT. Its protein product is CASSSQGGGDQPQHF.

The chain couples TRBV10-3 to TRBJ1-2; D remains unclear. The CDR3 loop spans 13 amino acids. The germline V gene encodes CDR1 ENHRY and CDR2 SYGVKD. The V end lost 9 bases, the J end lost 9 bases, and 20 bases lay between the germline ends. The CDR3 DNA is TGTGCCATTGTTTCAGGCGGAGGTGACAGCTACACCTTC. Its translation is CAIVSGGGDSYTF.

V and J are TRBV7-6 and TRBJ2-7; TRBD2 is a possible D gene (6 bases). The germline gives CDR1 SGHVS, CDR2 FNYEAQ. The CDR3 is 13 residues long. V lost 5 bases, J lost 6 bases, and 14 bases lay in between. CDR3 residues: CASSIGTPSEQYF. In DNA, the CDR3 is TGTGCCAGCAGCATTGGGACTCCCTCCGAGCAGTACTTC.

The CDR3 reads CASSVDRGGQETQYF. CDR3 DNA sequence: TGTGCCAGCAGCGTAGACAGAGGGGGCCAAGAGACCCAGTACTTC. This sequence joins TRBV9 and TRBJ2-5; TRBD1 might be the D (6 bases). This CDR3 is 15 amino acids long. In germline, CDR1 is SGDLS, CDR2 YYNGEE. The V end lost 0 bases, the J end lost 1 base, and 10 bases lay between the germline ends.

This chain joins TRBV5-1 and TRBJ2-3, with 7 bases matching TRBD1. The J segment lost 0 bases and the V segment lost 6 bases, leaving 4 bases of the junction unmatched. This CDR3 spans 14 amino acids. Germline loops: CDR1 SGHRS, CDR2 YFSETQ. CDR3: CASKRGLSTDTQYF. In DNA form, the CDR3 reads TGCGCCAGCAAGAGGGGGCTTAGCACAGATACGCAGTATTTT.

The CDR3 reads CASSTGQGARDTIYF. Here the CDR3 DNA reads TGTGCCAGTAGTACCGGACAGGGGGCGCGGGACACCATATATTTT. The chain combines TRBV19 with TRBJ1-3; TRBD1 aligns across 11 bases. CDR3 length: 15 amino acids. Germline-derived CDR1 and CDR2 are LNHDA and SQIVND (reference sequence). V lost 4 bases and J lost 8; bases outside the gene matches: 7. The full variable domain, rest sourced from reference TRBV19 and TRBJ1-3, is DGGITQSPKYLFRKEGQNVTLSCEQNLNHDAMYWYRQDPGQGLRLIYYSQIVNDFQKGDIAEGYSVSREKKESFPLTVTSAQKNPTAFYLCASSTGQGARDTIYFGEGSWLTVV.

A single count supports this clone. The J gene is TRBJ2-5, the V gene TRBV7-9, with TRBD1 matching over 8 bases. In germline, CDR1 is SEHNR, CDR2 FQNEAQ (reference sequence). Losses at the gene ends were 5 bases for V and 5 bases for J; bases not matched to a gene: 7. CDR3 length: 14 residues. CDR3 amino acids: CASSLLTGEETQYF. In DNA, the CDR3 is TGTGCCAGCAGCCTCCTGACAGGGGAGGAGACCCAGTACTTC.

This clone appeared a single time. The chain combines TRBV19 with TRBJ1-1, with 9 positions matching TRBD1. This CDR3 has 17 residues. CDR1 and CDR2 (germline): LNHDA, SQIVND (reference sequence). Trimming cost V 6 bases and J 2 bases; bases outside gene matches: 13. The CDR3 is CASSRFMGTGINTEAFF. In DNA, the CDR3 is TGTGCCAGTAGCCGCTTTATGGGGACAGGGATAAACACTGAAGCTTTCTTT.

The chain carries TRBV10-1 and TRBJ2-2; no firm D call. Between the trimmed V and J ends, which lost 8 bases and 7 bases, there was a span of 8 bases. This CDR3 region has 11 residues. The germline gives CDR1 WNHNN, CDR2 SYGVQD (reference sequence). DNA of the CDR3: TGCGCCAGCTTCCATATCGGGGAGCTGTTTTTT. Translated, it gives CASFHIGELFF.

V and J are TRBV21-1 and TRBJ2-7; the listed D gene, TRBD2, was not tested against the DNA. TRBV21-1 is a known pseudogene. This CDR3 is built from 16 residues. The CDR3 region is CGVRASGGAGSYEQYF. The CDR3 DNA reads TGCGGGGTCCGAGCTAGCGGGGGGGCCGGCTCCTACGAGCAGTACTTC.

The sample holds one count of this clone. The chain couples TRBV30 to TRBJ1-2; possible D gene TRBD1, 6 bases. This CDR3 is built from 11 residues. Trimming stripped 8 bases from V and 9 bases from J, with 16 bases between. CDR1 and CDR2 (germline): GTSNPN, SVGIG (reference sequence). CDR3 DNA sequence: TGTGCCGGGGGCCGGAGTGTAAGCTACACCTTC. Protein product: CAGGRSVSYTF. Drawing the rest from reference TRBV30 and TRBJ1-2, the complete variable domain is SQTIHQWPATLVQPVGSPLSLECTVEGTSNPNLYWYRQAAGRGLQLLFYSVGIGQISSEVPQNLSASRPQDRQFILSSKKLLLSDSGFYLCAGGRSVSYTFGSGTRLTVV.

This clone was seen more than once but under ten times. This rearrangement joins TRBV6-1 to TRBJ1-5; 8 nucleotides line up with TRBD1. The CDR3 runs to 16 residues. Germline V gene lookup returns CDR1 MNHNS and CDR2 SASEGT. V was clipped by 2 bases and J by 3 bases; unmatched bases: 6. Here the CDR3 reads CASSEPQGADNQPQHF. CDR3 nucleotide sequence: TGTGCCAGCAGTGAACCGCAGGGGGCGGACAATCAGCCCCAGCATTTT.

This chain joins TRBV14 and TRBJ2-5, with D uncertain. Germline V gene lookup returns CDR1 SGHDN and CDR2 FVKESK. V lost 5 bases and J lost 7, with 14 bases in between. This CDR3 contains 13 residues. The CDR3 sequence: CASSFKLSGTQYF. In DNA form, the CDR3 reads TGTGCCAGCAGCTTCAAATTATCAGGGACCCAGTACTTC.

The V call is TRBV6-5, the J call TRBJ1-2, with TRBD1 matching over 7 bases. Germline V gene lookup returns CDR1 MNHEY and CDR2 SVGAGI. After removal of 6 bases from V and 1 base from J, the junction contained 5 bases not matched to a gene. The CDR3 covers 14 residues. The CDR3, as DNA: TGTGCCAGCAGGCAACGGGACAGTAACTATGGCTACACCTTC. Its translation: CASRQRDSNYGYTF.

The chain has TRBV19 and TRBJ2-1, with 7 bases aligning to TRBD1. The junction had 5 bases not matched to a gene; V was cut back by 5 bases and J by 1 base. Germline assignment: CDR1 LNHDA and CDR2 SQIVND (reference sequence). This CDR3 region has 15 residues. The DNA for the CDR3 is TGTGCCAGTAGTTCTTCAGGGGGTTCCTACAATGAGCAGTTCTTC. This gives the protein CASSSSGGSYNEQFF.

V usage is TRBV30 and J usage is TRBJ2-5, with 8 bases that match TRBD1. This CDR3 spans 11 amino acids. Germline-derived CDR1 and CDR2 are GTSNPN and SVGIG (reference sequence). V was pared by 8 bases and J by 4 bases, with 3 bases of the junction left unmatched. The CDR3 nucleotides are TGTGCCCTACAGGGGGGAGAGACCCAGTACTTC. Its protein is CALQGGETQYF. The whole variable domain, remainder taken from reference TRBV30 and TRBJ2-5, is SQTIHQWPATLVQPVGSPLSLECTVEGTSNPNLYWYRQAAGRGLQLLFYSVGIGQISSEVPQNLSASRPQDRQFILSSKKLLLSDSGFYLCALQGGETQYFGPGTRLLVL.

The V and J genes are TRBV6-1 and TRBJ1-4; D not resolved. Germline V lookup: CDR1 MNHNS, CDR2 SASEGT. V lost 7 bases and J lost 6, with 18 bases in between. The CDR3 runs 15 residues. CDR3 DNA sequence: TGTGCCAGCACCTTATCAGTCTGGGCGGATGAAAAACTGTTTTTT. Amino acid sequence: CASTLSVWADEKLFF.

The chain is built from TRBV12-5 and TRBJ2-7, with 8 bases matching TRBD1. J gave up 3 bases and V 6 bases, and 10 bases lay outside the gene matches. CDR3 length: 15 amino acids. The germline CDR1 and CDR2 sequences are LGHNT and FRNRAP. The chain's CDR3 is CASGLGQGGGYEQYF. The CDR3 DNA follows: TGTGCTAGTGGATTAGGACAGGGTGGGGGCTACGAGCAGTACTTC.

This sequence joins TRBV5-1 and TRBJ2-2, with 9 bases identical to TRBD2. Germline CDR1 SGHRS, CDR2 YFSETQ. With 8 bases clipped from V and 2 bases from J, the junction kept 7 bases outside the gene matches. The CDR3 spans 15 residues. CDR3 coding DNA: TGCGCCAGTCAGAGGACTAGCGTTAACACCGGGGAGCTGTTTTTT. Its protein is CASQRTSVNTGELFF. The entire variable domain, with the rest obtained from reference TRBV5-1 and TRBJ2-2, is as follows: KAGVTQTPRYLIKTRGQQVTLSCSPISGHRSVSWYQQTPGQGLQFLFEYFSETQRNKGNFPGRFSGRQFSNSRSEMNVSTLELGDSALYLCASQRTSVNTGELFFGEGSRLTVL.

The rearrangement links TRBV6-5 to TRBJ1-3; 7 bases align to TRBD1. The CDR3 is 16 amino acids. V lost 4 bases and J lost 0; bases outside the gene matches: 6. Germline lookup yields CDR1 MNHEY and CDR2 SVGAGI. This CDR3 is CASSSGTVYSGNTIYF. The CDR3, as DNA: TGTGCCAGCAGTTCCGGGACAGTGTACTCTGGAAACACCATATATTTT.

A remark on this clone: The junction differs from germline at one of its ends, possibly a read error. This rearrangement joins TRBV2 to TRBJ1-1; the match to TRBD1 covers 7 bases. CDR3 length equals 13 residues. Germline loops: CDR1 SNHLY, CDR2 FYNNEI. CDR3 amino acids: CASTPYPRQGHPF. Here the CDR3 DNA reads TGTGCCAGCACTCCGTATCCCAGACAGGGACACCCTTTT. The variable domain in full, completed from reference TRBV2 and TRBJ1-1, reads EPEVTQTPSHQVTQMGQEVILRCVPISNHLYFYWYRQILGQKVEFLVSFYNNEISEKSEIFDDQFSVERPDGSNFTLKIRSTKLEDSAMYFCASTPYPRQGHPFGQGTRLTVV.

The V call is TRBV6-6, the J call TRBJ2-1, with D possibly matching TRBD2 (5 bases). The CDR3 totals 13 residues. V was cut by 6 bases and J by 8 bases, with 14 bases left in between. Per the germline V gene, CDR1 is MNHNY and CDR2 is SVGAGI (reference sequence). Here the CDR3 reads CASRPPGGHEQFF. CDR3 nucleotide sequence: TGTGCCAGCAGACCCCCCGGAGGCCATGAGCAGTTCTTC.

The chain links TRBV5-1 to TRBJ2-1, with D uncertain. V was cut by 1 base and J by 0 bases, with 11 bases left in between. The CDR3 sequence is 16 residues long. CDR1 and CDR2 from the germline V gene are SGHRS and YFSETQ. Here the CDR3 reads CASSLPRTASYNEQFF. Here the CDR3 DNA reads TGCGCCAGCAGCTTGCCGCGTACAGCCTCCTACAATGAGCAGTTCTTC.

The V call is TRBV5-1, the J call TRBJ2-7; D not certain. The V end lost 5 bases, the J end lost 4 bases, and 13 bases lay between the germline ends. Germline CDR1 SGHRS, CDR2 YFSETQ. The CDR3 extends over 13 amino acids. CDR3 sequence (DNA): TGCGCCAGCAGGGAGATTTTGGGGTACGAGCAGTACTTC. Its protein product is CASREILGYEQYF. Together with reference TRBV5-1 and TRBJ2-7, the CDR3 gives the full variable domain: KAGVTQTPRYLIKTRGQQVTLSCSPISGHRSVSWYQQTPGQGLQFLFEYFSETQRNKGNFPGRFSGRQFSNSRSEMNVSTLELGDSALYLCASREILGYEQYFGPGTRLTVT.

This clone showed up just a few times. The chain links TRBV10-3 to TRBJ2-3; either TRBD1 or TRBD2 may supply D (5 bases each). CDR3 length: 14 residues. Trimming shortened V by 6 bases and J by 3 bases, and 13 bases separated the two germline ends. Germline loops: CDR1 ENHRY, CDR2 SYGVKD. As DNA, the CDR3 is TGTGCCATCAGGGGGGTGCGGACAACAGATACGCAGTATTTT. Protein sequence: CAIRGVRTTDTQYF.

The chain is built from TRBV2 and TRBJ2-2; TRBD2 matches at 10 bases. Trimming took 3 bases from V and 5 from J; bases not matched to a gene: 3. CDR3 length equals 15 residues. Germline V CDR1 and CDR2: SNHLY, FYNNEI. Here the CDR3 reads CASSDKLAGTGELFF. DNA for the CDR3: TGTGCCAGCAGTGATAAACTAGCGGGGACCGGGGAGCTGTTTTTT.

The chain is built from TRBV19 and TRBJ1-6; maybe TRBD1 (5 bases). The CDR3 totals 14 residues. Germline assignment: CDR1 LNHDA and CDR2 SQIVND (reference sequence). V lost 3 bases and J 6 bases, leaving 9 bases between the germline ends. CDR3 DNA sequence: TGTGCCAGTAGTATCGGGGGTGGTAATTCACCCCTCCACTTT. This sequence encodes CASSIGGGNSPLHF.